Listed below are T cell receptor beta chains from one sample, sequenced in a study of vaccination and CD4 T cells after COVID-19. Antigens of these TCRs are unknown. TCRdb reprocessed the PCR reads via MiXCR and lists one record per CDR3 protein. The sample has about 7,200 distinct CDR3 sequences, under 25% seen once. Sequences were obtained from CD4+ T cells from blood, cultured in vitro. The receptors shown here come from a human donor in good health. Each CDR3 is given with its conserved first and last residue. The order of the fields is D gene, clone size, V gene, J gene, CDR3 protein, CDR3 DNA. The D gene is left open where the match is weak. The size entry is marked missing in some rows and otherwise reads once, few, many or a size class.

>NA|NA|TRBV21-1|TRBJ2-2
CASTNRELFF
TGTGCCAGCACTAACAGGGAGCTGTTTTTT
>NA|NA|TRBV2|TRBJ1-1
CASTQGENTEAFF
TGTGCCAGCACCCAGGGCGAGAACACTGAAGCTTTCTTT
>TRBD2|NA|TRBV6-1|TRBJ2-7
CASSELAGADEQYF
TGTGCCAGCAGTGAACTAGCGGGGGCGGACGAGCAGTACTTC
>TRBD1|medium-sized|TRBV6-1|TRBJ1-5
CASNRGVSNQPQHF
TGTGCCAGTAACAGGGGAGTCTCCAATCAGCCCCAGCATTTT
>NA|NA|TRBV2|TRBJ2-2
CASRIRQNTGELFF
TGTGCCAGCAGGATACGACAGAACACCGGGGAGCTGTTTTTT
>NA|medium-sized|TRBV6-1|TRBJ1-2
CASSLQREIYGYTF
TGTGCCAGCAGCCTCCAGAGAGAAATCTATGGCTACACCTTC
>NA|NA|TRBV5-6|TRBJ1-2
CASSDPNYGYTF
TGTGCCAGCAGCGACCCTAACTATGGCTACACCTTC
>NA|medium-sized|TRBV20-1|TRBJ1-5
CSASRGYNQPQHF
TGCAGTGCTAGTAGGGGGTACAATCAGCCCCAGCATTTT
>NA|few|TRBV7-9|TRBJ2-5
CASSPTGQETQYF
TGTGCCAGCAGCCCTACAGGTCAAGAGACCCAGTACTTC
>TRBD2|once|TRBV11-2|TRBJ2-1
CASTSGGAGGYREQFF
TGTGCCAGCACCTCTGGGGGGGCGGGGGGCTATCGAGAGCAGTTCTTC
>NA|NA|TRBV20-1|TRBJ2-4
CSARDQGRENIQYF
TGCAGTGCTAGAGATCAGGGCAGGGAAAACATTCAGTACTTC
>NA|NA|TRBV6-1|TRBJ1-6
CASSGTAILYNSPLHF
TGTGCCAGCAGTGGTACAGCGATACTCTATAATTCACCCCTCCACTTT
>NA|NA|TRBV12-3/TRBV12-4|TRBJ2-2
CASSSNTGELFF
TGTGCCAGCAGTTCTAACACCGGGGAGCTGTTTTTT
>NA|NA|TRBV5-1|TRBJ1-2
CASSLEGYGYTF
TGCGCCAGCAGCTTGGAAGGCTATGGCTACACCTTC
>TRBD2|medium-sized|TRBV20-1|TRBJ2-2
CSARDRILAATGELFF
TGCAGTGCTAGAGATCGGATTCTAGCGGCCACCGGGGAGCTGTTTTTT
>TRBD1|few|TRBV7-8|TRBJ2-2
CASSFQGATGELFF
TGTGCCAGCAGCTTCCAGGGGGCAACCGGGGAGCTGTTTTTT
>TRBD2|NA|TRBV6-4|TRBJ2-3
CASSDSTSGGGTDTQYF
TGTGCCAGCAGTGACTCGACTAGCGGGGGGGGCACAGATACGCAGTATTTT